This T cell receptor (beta chain) was retrieved from a study of blood T cell repertoires in COVID-19. Study-wide context: Whether acute or convalescent, the COVID-19 samples came from the United States, Italy and Spain. Sources were T cells, B-cell-depleted T cells, or PBMCs; the material itself was cDNA or gDNA.

Germline V CDR1 and CDR2: MNHEY, SMNVEV (reference sequence). The CDR3 spans 13 residues. The V gene lost 5 bases and the J gene lost 6 bases, with 13 bases spanning the gap. Per the original data handling: Reference gene primer amplification gave nucleated cell count estimates. The repertoire was sequenced with immunoSEQ multiplex PCR; TCRdb's copy has only in-frame clones and lacks some. V, J and clone size reflect that table, while D and trimming were determined from the DNA. The sample holds 100,000 to 130,000 clones; 75% to 95% are singletons and the top ten take less than 1.5%. The sequence derives from a woman in her twenties or thirties with acute or convalescent COVID-19. The sequenced sample consisted of peripheral blood. This chain joins TRBV27 and TRBJ1-1; D remains unclear. This CDR3 reads CASSPSLFPEAFF. The CDR3 nucleotides read TGTGCCAGCAGTCCCTCCTTATTTCCTGAAGCTTTCTTT.